This record looks at one T cell receptor beta chain sequence and its context. This clone has more than one count but fewer than ten. Its specific antigen is unknown. Qualities for individual bases were not recorded, and no much larger clone is one base off. This specimen includes other DNA sequences encoding the same CDR3. CDR1 and CDR2 (SGHRS, YFSETQ) derive from the germline V gene. Trimming costs V 4 bases and J 0 bases, and their ends lie 4 bases apart. Including the terminal cysteine and phenylalanine, the CDR3 comprises 12 residues. Only the CDR3 region is kept as DNA, spanning 36 bases read in frame from base 1. These data originate in a study of shared clonotypes between healthy human individuals (dated by TCRdb to 2018 to 2021). A note on the overall study: The cohort included a few men and a couple of women between 18 and 49 years of age. For each donor, three plates each were used for CD4 naive and CD4 memory, two plates were used for CD8 naive, and one plate was used for CD8 memory. To estimate repertoire size and how much clonotypes are shared between individuals, the study performed deep sequencing of blood TCR repertoires from a few healthy adults. To increase sequencing depth and limit assay-specific biases, TCR repertoire library preparation and sequencing were carried out by different laboratories using diverse techniques. Each donor's leukapheresis produced roughly between about 0.8 and 8.9 billion PBMCs.

Using the deep immunoSEQ assay, TCR CDR3 regions were amplified from genomic DNA by multiplex PCR. Extracted genomic DNA from each cell subset was distributed evenly across all wells of several immunoSEQ 96-well plates, and each plate was treated as a replicate. For sorted subsets, each replicate PCR was loaded with approximately 0.2 ug genomic DNA, equivalent to 32,000 or so T cell genomes. The purified libraries were quantified using a Qubit 3.0 fluorometer, sized with a Bioanalyzer 2100, and then quantified again using the KAPA Library Quantification kit. Each immunoSEQ 96-well plate was sequenced on its own single-read 150-cycle Illumina NextSeq 550 flow cell. The source study handled its data this way. Because only junctional sequences without quality scores were contained in the immunoSEQ output, filtering matching that applied to full-length reads could not be performed. Sequences were annotated with PyIR, a Python wrapper for IgBLAST v1.9, and V/J genes and CDR3 were assigned using IMGT germline references. Reads were removed for weak V/J assignments (E-value above 1e-6), missing CDR3, stop codons, out-of-frame junctions, or ambiguous translated residues. V3J clonotypes were defined by identical inferred V gene, J gene, and CDR3 amino acid sequence. The percentage overlap between two repertoires was calculated by dividing the number of shared unique clonotypes by the size of the smaller repertoire. Three approaches were used to assess repertoire richness: RTK rarefaction, the Chao1 estimator, and Recon v2.1 estimates of unobserved clonotypes. Generation probabilities were computed with OLGA for all TCRbeta clonotypes obtained by the gDNA method from a few donors. Held by TCRdb, this immuneACCESS table contains in-frame sequences only and omits some clones. Under half of the omission traces to an unresolved V gene where checked; the cause of the rest is unknown. The V and J calls and clone size were taken over from that table, and D and trimming were inferred from the DNA. The sample profile shows around 2.5 million clones; approximately 93% of them were found once. 0.36% of the sample is held by the ten biggest clonotypes.

Here is what the overall study found, with its caveats: Sampling was restricted to blood, and TCR repertoires in tissue are likely to differ from TCR repertoires in blood. Rarefaction of sorted-subset datasets indicated incomplete sequencing despite the large sequencing depth. The small number of donors limited the genetic and exposure-history diversity represented. Based on pairwise subsampling, the degree of clonotype sharing among donors was expected to be affected by sequencing depth. Naive subsets generally had larger estimated clonotype richness than memory subsets did. Sharing across several donors was observed for roughly 5% of naive CD4, about 3.2% of naive CD8, 2% to 2.5% of memory CD4, and roughly 0.4% of memory CD8 clonotypes. Higher generation probabilities were observed for clonotypes shared by all four sorted-subset donors than for non-shared clonotypes.

The donors were healthy, HIV-negative adults with no recently reported acute infections or vaccinations. Every donor was a Caucasian adult living in Nashville, Tennessee, USA. CD4+ T cells were enriched through magnetic negative selection, after which naive cells were positively selected on CD45RA and the remaining negative fraction served as the memory subset. After blood collection by leukapheresis, PBMCs were isolated using Ficoll-Histopaque density gradient centrifugation and then cryopreserved in the vapor phase of liquid nitrogen. Analytical flow cytometry was used to check the purity and quantity of every magnetically sorted T cell population. Genomic DNA was isolated from every sorted fraction and measured by UV absorbance on a Nanodrop 2000c.

Sequencing used naive CD4+ T cells from PBMCs. The cell subset or site label, read with the paper, signifies: CD45RA+ positively selected. This sequence originates from a man aged 18 to 29 in good health. Some clones in this sample may be carry-over from other donors' samples. The chain was built from TRBV5-1 and TRBJ2-5; confidence is insufficient to name the D gene. The CDR3 protein is CASSGDQETQYF. The DNA is TGCGCCAGCAGCGGGGACCAAGAGACCCAGTACTTC.